This T cell receptor beta chain comes out of a study of T cell changes during pregnancy in multiple sclerosis. The V gene's germline CDR1 is SGHVS and CDR2 FNYEAQ. With 6 bases removed from V and 3 bases from J, the gap between germline ends came to 12 bases. This CDR3 is 14 amino acids long. This clone was observed a few times. Libraries were prepared by immunoSEQ multiplex PCR; TCRdb keeps only in-frame clonotypes and omits some of them. This repertoire shows tens of thousands of clones, 92% found once; its top ten account for about 1.5%. This clonotype was obtained from a female donor with multiple sclerosis, enrolled in a pregnancy study. The sequencing used peripheral blood, collected before pregnancy. J is TRBJ2-1 and V is TRBV7-6; the D gene is possibly TRBD2 (7 bases). The CDR3 DNA reads TGTGCCAGCAGTGAGGGGGGGATCTACAATGAGCAGTTCTTC. As protein: CASSEGGIYNEQFF.